Listed below are T cell receptor beta chains from one sample, sequenced in a study of response to subunit inactivated influenza vaccine. In TCRdb, the RT-PCR reads were re-called with MiXCR into one record per CDR3 protein. The sample contains about half a million distinct CDR3 sequences, 25% of which appear only once. This specimen consisted of CD4+ T cells sorted from PBMCs, obtained roughly 5 days after vaccination. All receptors come from a man in his forties or fifties who received an inactivated influenza vaccine. CDR3s include the opening cysteine and the closing phenylalanine or tryptophan. The D gene is left open where the match is weak. Not every row has a clone size; where given, it reads once, few, many or a size class.

d_call	clone_size	j_call	v_call	cdr3_aa	cdr3_nt
.	.	TRBJ1-5	TRBV3-1	CASSQTPAQPQHF	TGTGCCAGCAGCCAAACCCCGGCTCAGCCCCAGCATTTT
.	few	TRBJ2-3	TRBV7-2	CASSPQGLTDTQYF	TGTGCCAGCAGCCCTCAGGGCCTCACAGATACGCAGTATTTT
TRBD2	few	TRBJ2-7	TRBV7-8	CASSLAGASGSSYEQYF	TGTGCCAGCAGCTTAGCCGGAGCTAGCGGGAGTAGCTACGAGCAGTACTTC
.	.	TRBJ2-1	TRBV6-1	CASRNGIPENEQFF	TGTGCCAGCAGAAACGGAATACCGGAGAATGAGCAGTTCTTC
TRBD1	.	TRBJ2-7	TRBV12-3/TRBV12-4	CASRLQGNTYEQYF	TGTGCCAGCAGGCTACAGGGGAATACCTACGAGCAGTACTTC
.	.	TRBJ2-3	TRBV5-5	CASSLDLSHTDTQYF	TGTGCCAGCAGCTTGGATCTCAGCCACACAGATACGCAGTATTTT
TRBD1	few	TRBJ1-1	TRBV5-1	CASSDWGTVNTEAFF	TGCGCCAGCAGCGATTGGGGGACAGTTAACACTGAAGCTTTCTTT
TRBD2	many	TRBJ2-7	TRBV20-1	CSARGAPGLALGGWGEQYF	TGCAGTGCTAGAGGAGCGCCGGGACTAGCTCTTGGGGGCTGGGGGGAGCAGTACTTC
TRBD1	few	TRBJ1-6	TRBV18	CASSPTGGWSSPLHF	TGTGCCAGCTCACCCACAGGGGGCTGGAGTTCACCCCTCCACTTT
.	few	TRBJ2-7	TRBV18	CASSRIGATEQYF	TGTGCCAGCTCACGGATAGGGGCCACCGAGCAGTACTTC
TRBD1	few	TRBJ1-4	TRBV29-1	CSVEDANRGGKLFF	TGCAGCGTTGAAGACGCGAACAGGGGGGGAAAACTGTTTTTT
TRBD1	.	TRBJ2-1	TRBV20-1	CSARERTGASLNKQFF	TGCAGTGCTAGAGAGCGGACAGGGGCATCTCTTAATAAGCAGTTCTTC
.	.	TRBJ2-1	TRBV6-1	CASSPTSGTNNEQFF	TGTGCCAGCAGCCCGACTTCTGGGACAAACAATGAGCAGTTCTTC
TRBD1	once	TRBJ2-5	TRBV5-1	CASSLAGAGGETQYF	TGCGCCAGCAGCTTGGCCGGGGCAGGGGGAGAGACCCAGTACTTC
TRBD1	.	TRBJ2-7	TRBV5-1	CASSQGQPPSYEQYF	TGCGCCAGCAGCCAGGGACAGCCTCCCTCCTACGAGCAGTACTTC
TRBD1	.	TRBJ1-4	TRBV4-3	CASSQRQGPNEKLFF	TGCGCCAGCAGCCAAAGACAGGGACCTAATGAAAAACTGTTTTTT
.	many	TRBJ2-3	TRBV5-6	CASSPLLNVGADTQYF	TGTGCCAGCAGCCCCTTACTCAACGTGGGGGCAGATACGCAGTATTTT
.	few	TRBJ1-1	TRBV7-9	CASSLAGGRGNTEAFF	TGTGCCAGCAGCTTAGCGGGGGGGCGCGGGAACACTGAAGCTTTCTTT
.	few	TRBJ1-3	TRBV12-3/TRBV12-4	CASSPSRGAGNTIYF	TGTGCCAGCAGTCCCTCGAGGGGAGCTGGAAACACCATATATTTT
TRBD2	once	TRBJ2-2	TRBV7-8	CASSATSGRRGNTGELFF	TGTGCCAGCAGCGCGACTAGCGGGAGAAGGGGGAACACCGGGGAGCTGTTTTTT
TRBD2	many	TRBJ2-4	TRBV6-2/TRBV6-3	CASSYPPSGGELAKNIQYF	TGTGCCAGCAGTTACCCTCCTAGCGGGGGGGAGCTAGCCAAAAACATTCAGTACTTC
TRBD1	few	TRBJ2-7	TRBV29-1	CSVCRTGYEQYF	TGCAGCGTTTGCCGGACAGGCTACGAGCAGTACTTC
.	.	TRBJ2-1	TRBV14	CASSRLGGEATEQFF	TGTGCCAGCAGTCGACTGGGGGGAGAGGCCACTGAGCAGTTCTTC
.	few	TRBJ2-5	TRBV7-2	CASSLTGTLSETQYF	TGTGCCAGCAGCTTAACCGGGACACTCTCGGAGACCCAGTACTTC
.	.	TRBJ2-7	TRBV6-2/TRBV6-3	CASSYAVDSLTYEQYF	TGTGCCAGCAGTTACGCCGTCGACAGCCTAACCTACGAGCAGTACTTC
TRBD2	.	TRBJ2-7	TRBV7-8	CASSPTRLAGGAYEQYF	TGTGCCAGCAGCCCTACGCGACTAGCGGGAGGGGCCTACGAGCAGTACTTC
TRBD2	.	TRBJ2-1	TRBV12-3/TRBV12-4	CASSHSGGAYNEQFF	TGTGCCAGCAGTCATAGCGGGGGGGCCTACAATGAGCAGTTCTTC
TRBD2	.	TRBJ2-1	TRBV6-5	CASSYSGLAGVNEQFF	TGTGCCAGCAGTTACTCGGGACTAGCGGGAGTAAATGAGCAGTTCTTC
TRBD1	.	TRBJ2-1	TRBV3-1	CASSRDRGSLLMFF	TGTGCCAGCAGCAGGGACAGGGGGTCTCTCCTCATGTTCTTC
.	.	TRBJ2-1	TRBV15	CATSRDRGGRNEQFF	TGTGCCACCAGCAGAGATCGCGGGGGCCGGAATGAGCAGTTCTTC
TRBD2	few	TRBJ2-5	TRBV20-1	CSNYWRGQETQYF	TGCAGCAATTACTGGCGGGGGCAAGAGACCCAGTACTTC
TRBD2	.	TRBJ2-7	TRBV6-1	CASSPTSGRANEQYF	TGTGCCAGCAGTCCGACTAGCGGGAGGGCCAACGAGCAGTACTTC
TRBD2	.	TRBJ2-4	TRBV20-1	CSAREASGIAKNIQYF	TGCAGTGCTAGAGAGGCTAGCGGGATAGCCAAAAACATTCAGTACTTC
.	few	TRBJ2-7	TRBV9	CASSVDWGGGSQYF	TGTGCCAGCAGCGTAGATTGGGGTGGAGGTTCGCAGTACTTC
TRBD2	.	TRBJ2-3	TRBV20-1	CSARRAGGYTDTQYF	TGCAGTGCTAGGAGAGCGGGGGGGTACACAGATACGCAGTATTTT
.	.	TRBJ2-2	TRBV29-1	CSVLAPANTGELFF	TGCAGCGTGTTGGCCCCAGCGAACACCGGGGAGCTGTTTTTT
.	few	TRBJ2-1	TRBV7-6	CASSLVLASPKDNEQFF	TGTGCCAGCAGCTTAGTTCTTGCTAGCCCCAAAGACAATGAGCAGTTCTTC
.	.	TRBJ2-1	TRBV10-3	CAISVGVEQFF	TGTGCCATCAGTGTGGGGGTTGAGCAGTTCTTC
TRBD1	.	TRBJ2-7	TRBV20-1	CSALNGQGADEQYF	TGCAGTGCTCTAAATGGGCAGGGGGCTGACGAGCAGTACTTC
.	few	TRBJ1-5	TRBV3-1	CASSQGYQPQHF	TGTGCCAGCAGCCAAGGGTATCAGCCCCAGCATTTT
.	many	TRBJ2-1	TRBV20-1	CSARVLGRSSYNEQFF	TGCAGTGCTAGAGTCCTAGGGAGGAGCTCCTACAATGAGCAGTTCTTC
TRBD2	.	TRBJ2-1	TRBV7-2	CASSLARLSGGRGEQFF	TGTGCCAGCAGCTTAGCGCGTCTTAGCGGGGGAAGGGGTGAGCAGTTCTTC
.	.	TRBJ2-1	TRBV5-1	CASSVGQGADEQFF	TGCGCCAGCAGCGTGGGTCAGGGTGCGGATGAGCAGTTCTTC
.	.	TRBJ2-1	TRBV3-1	CASSQVQGAIKINEQFF	TGTGCCAGCAGCCAAGTACAAGGGGCCATAAAGATCAATGAGCAGTTCTTC
TRBD2	.	TRBJ2-7	TRBV10-3	CAISDGTSNPYEQYF	TGTGCCATCAGCGACGGGACTAGCAACCCCTACGAGCAGTACTTC
.	.	TRBJ2-1	TRBV11-2	CASSLQQGRNEQFF	TGTGCCAGCAGCTTACAGCAAGGGAGGAATGAGCAGTTCTTC
.	.	TRBJ2-2	TRBV5-6	CASSSRRPINTGELFF	TGTGCCAGCAGCTCACGACGACCGATTAACACCGGGGAGCTGTTTTTT
.	.	TRBJ2-2	TRBV12-3/TRBV12-4	CASSFEGPGELFF	TGTGCCAGCAGTTTTGAAGGGCCCGGGGAGCTGTTTTTT